The source of this TCR beta chain is a study of blood T cell repertoires in COVID-19. Turning to the study itself: COVID-19 samples collected from the United States, Italy and Spain covered acute and convalescent phases.

Authors' methods: Reference gene primer amplification gave estimated nucleated cell counts. Some clones are missing from TCRdb's copy, which holds only in-frame ones; the method was immunoSEQ multiplex PCR. V, J and clone size derive from that table, while D and trimming were established from the DNA sequence. The sample includes 70,000 or so clones, around nine tenths of them seen just once. This CDR3 spans 15 amino acids. Germline V gene lookup returns CDR1 MNHNS and CDR2 SASEGT. Unmatched junction bases numbered 12, after V lost 8 bases and J lost 4 bases. The V and J genes are TRBV6-1 and TRBJ1-2; TRBD1 matches 8 bases. The source material was peripheral blood. The TCR was taken from a woman older than 75 with active or convalescent COVID-19. In DNA form, the CDR3 reads TGTGCCAGCGGGGGCGGAGACAGGGGAGGCTATGGCTACACCTTC. This gives the protein CASGGGDRGGYGYTF.